This TCR beta chain was retrieved from a study of blood T cell repertoires in COVID-19. Study context: PBMCs, B-cell-depleted T cells, or T cells were the source of the cDNA or gDNA that made up the material.

The authors' processing: Reference gene primer amplification in the assay estimated nucleated cell counts. Sequencing was performed with immunoSEQ multiplex PCR; in TCRdb, only in-frame clones are kept and a portion is missing. The V and J calls and clone size were taken over from that table, and D and trimming were inferred from the DNA. This sample carries about 81,000 clones, about 91% of them seen once, and the ten largest clones take about 4.8%. Germline CDR1 is LNHDA and CDR2 is SQIVND (reference sequence). CDR3 size: 14 residues. Deletions cut 2 bases from V and 6 bases from J, with 10 bases between.

The V and J genes are TRBV19 and TRBJ2-2; D is uncertain. This clonotype was sampled from an elderly woman with acute or convalescent COVID-19. The material sequenced was peripheral blood. The CDR3 nucleotides are TGTGCCAGTAGTATAATTGGGCCAGCCGGGGAGCTGTTTTTT. It encodes CASSIIGPAGELFF.